Each of the 26 T cell receptor beta chains below was sequenced from the same sample in a study of breast tumors, draining lymph nodes, adjacent tissues. One entry per CDR3 protein, called by TCRdb with MiXCR from the multiplex PCR reads. Among about 100,000 distinct CDR3 sequences listed, around 20% were seen once. Axillary draining lymph nodes of breast cancer patients supplied the node samples. The sample consisted of axillary lymph node tissue. The receptors were gathered from a female donor with breast cancer. Some clones in this sample may be carry-over from other donors' samples.

This clonotype was observed a few times. J is TRBJ2-5 and V is TRBV30, with D perhaps TRBD1 (5 bases). The germline V and J ends were trimmed by 2 bases and 2 bases, with 12 bases remaining between them. The CDR3 has 14 residues. CDR1 and CDR2 from the germline V gene are GTSNPN and SVGIG (reference sequence). The CDR3 loop reads CAWSWAGIQETQYF. As DNA, the CDR3 is TGTGCCTGGAGTTGGGCAGGGATTCAAGAGACCCAGTACTTC.

In the case of this clonotype: With a much larger clone just one base away, this may be a read error. The chain has TRBV10-3 and TRBJ2-6; D is perhaps TRBD1 (5 bases). The CDR3 is made up of 15 amino acids. CDR1 is ENHRY and CDR2 is SYGVKD in the germline V gene. CDR3 DNA: TGTGCCATCAGTGGTAGTGACTCTGGGGCCGACGTCCTGACTTTC. Translating gives CAISGSDSGADVLTF.

The CDR3 bases are TGTGCCAGCAGCTACACCGGGGAGCTGTTTTTT. It encodes CASSYTGELFF. The chain uses TRBV3-1 and TRBJ2-2, with D hard to call. Germline V gene sequence: CDR1 LGHDT, CDR2 YNNKEL (reference sequence). The ends were cut back, 5 bases at V and 3 bases at J, with 1 base in the middle. The length of the CDR3 is 11 residues.

This clonotype occurred many times. The V gene is TRBV5-6, the J gene TRBJ1-2, with unresolved D. The CDR3 consists of 14 residues. Trimming stripped 4 bases from V and 4 bases from J, with 14 bases between. Germline V CDR1 and CDR2: SGHDT, YYEEEE. Here the CDR3 reads CASSPVEGLYGYTF. Here the CDR3 DNA reads TGTGCCAGCAGCCCCGTTGAAGGGCTCTATGGCTACACCTTC.

This clonotype has ten or more counts. This chain joins TRBV10-3 and TRBJ2-2; 9 bases align to TRBD1. Trimming removed 9 bases from V and 7 bases from J; junction bases left unmatched: 9. The V gene's germline CDR1 is ENHRY and CDR2 SYGVKD. This CDR3 region has 14 residues. In DNA form, the CDR3 reads TGTGCCATAGGGGGGACAGGGAGAAACGGGGAGCTGTTTTTT. This codes for CAIGGTGRNGELFF.

This clonotype came up many times. The chain links TRBV2 to TRBJ2-5; possibly TRBD1 for D (7 bases). Trimming left V 2 bases short and J 1 base short, with 14 bases between. CDR1 and CDR2 from the germline V gene are SNHLY and FYNNEI. The CDR3 runs to 16 residues. The CDR3 sequence is CASSEQGGVGQETQYF. The CDR3 nucleotides read TGTGCCAGCAGTGAACAGGGGGGAGTGGGCCAAGAGACCCAGTACTTC. Filled out from reference TRBV2 and TRBJ2-5, the complete variable domain reads EPEVTQTPSHQVTQMGQEVILRCVPISNHLYFYWYRQILGQKVEFLVSFYNNEISEKSEIFDDQFSVERPDGSNFTLKIRSTKLEDSAMYFCASSEQGGVGQETQYFGPGTRLLVL.

Comments on this clonotype: A much more abundant neighbour one base away suggests this may be a read error. The rearrangement links TRBV6-5 to TRBJ1-3; tentative D call: TRBD1 (6 bases). The germline V and J ends were trimmed by 6 bases and 2 bases, with 11 bases remaining between them. The germline V gene has CDR1 MNHEY and CDR2 SVGAGI. The CDR3 totals 14 residues. This CDR3 is CASRPDRAGNTIYF. CDR3 sequence (DNA): TGTGCCAGCAGACCGGACAGAGCTGGAAACACCATATATTTT.

This clonotype has a count of ten or more. V is TRBV9 and J is TRBJ2-2; a possible D gene is TRBD1 (6 bases). V was clipped by 0 bases and J by 3 bases, with 9 bases between them. Germline V lookup: CDR1 SGDLS, CDR2 YYNGEE. The CDR3 spans 15 residues. Here the CDR3 DNA reads TGTGCCAGCAGCGTAGGGACAGAGTACACCGGGGAGCTGTTTTTT. Translating it yields CASSVGTEYTGELFF.

The sample holds many counts of this clonotype. The gene calls are TRBV12-3 or TRBV12-4 and TRBJ2-7, with a possible D match to TRBD2 (5 bases). The V end lost 3 bases, the J end lost 1 base, and 13 bases lay between the germline ends. There are 15 residues in the CDR3. The CDR3 sequence is CASSLGPGNSYEQYF. The CDR3 DNA reads TGTGCCAGCAGTTTGGGTCCGGGAAATTCCTACGAGCAGTACTTC.

This clonotype was seen ten or more times. The gene calls are TRBV20-1 and TRBJ1-2; D remains ambiguous. This CDR3 contains 11 residues. Trimming stripped 5 bases from V and 1 base from J, with 5 bases between. Germline V gene sequence: CDR1 DFQATT, CDR2 SNEGSKA (reference sequence). Here the CDR3 reads CSAEDNYGYTF. CDR3 nucleotide sequence: TGCAGTGCTGAAGATAACTATGGCTACACCTTC.

V usage is TRBV29-1 and J usage is TRBJ1-6; 7 nucleotides match TRBD1. V shed 8 bases, J shed 5 bases, and the junction held 6 bases outside the gene matches. CDR1 SQVTM and CDR2 ANQGSEA come from the germline V gene. This CDR3 is built from 13 residues. In DNA form, the CDR3 reads TGCAGCCCCCGGGACAGAGATAATTCACCCCTCCACTTT. This encodes CSPRDRDNSPLHF.

In this sample, this clonotype turned up many times. The chain carries TRBV7-2 and TRBJ2-7; 11 bases are a match to TRBD2. The CDR3 covers 15 residues. Germline CDR1 SGHTA, CDR2 FQGNSA. Trimming removed 1 base from V and 5 bases from J; junction bases left unmatched: 4. The CDR3 nucleotides are TGTGCCAGCAGCTTAGATGGGGGACTAGCGGACGAGCAGTACTTC. It encodes CASSLDGGLADEQYF.

This clonotype appeared many times. The chain uses TRBV2 and TRBJ1-2, with 7 nucleotides matching TRBD1. This CDR3 has 20 residues. In germline, CDR1 is SNHLY, CDR2 FYNNEI. V shed 4 bases and J 8 bases; nucleotides not matched to a gene: 28. The CDR3 DNA follows: TGTGCCAGCAGTGCGGACAGGCGGACCAATCCACCTCCCCACTATAGGGGCTACACCTTC. Translated: CASSADRRTNPPPHYRGYTF.

To note about this clonotype: Just one base apart from a much larger clone, this may be a read error. The V and J genes are TRBV28 and TRBJ2-6, with a possible D match to TRBD1 (5 bases). The CDR3 is made up of 13 amino acids. Per the germline V gene, CDR1 is MDHEN and CDR2 is SYDVKM. This CDR3 reads CASRESGANVLAF. Written as DNA, the CDR3 is TGTGCCAGCAGAGAATCTGGGGCCAACGTCCTGGCTTTC.

This clonotype appeared a single time. CDR3 coding DNA: TGCGCCAGCAGCTTGACTAGCGGGAGGTTAGATACGCAGTATTTT. This sequence encodes CASSLTSGRLDTQYF. This chain connects TRBV5-1 to TRBJ2-3; the match to TRBD2 covers 12 bases. V lost 1 base and J lost 5; bases outside the gene matches: 2. Germline assignment: CDR1 SGHRS and CDR2 YFSETQ. The CDR3 has 15 residues.

Details on this clonotype: A read error is possible here, since a much larger clone lies one base away. The conserved final phenylalanine or tryptophan is absent from the CDR3, which likely points to a read error. The rearrangement uses TRBV30 and TRBJ2-5; TRBD2 aligns across 7 bases. Germline V gene lookup returns CDR1 GTSNPN and CDR2 SVGIG (reference sequence). Germline trimming cut 4 bases from V and 2 bases from J; bases unmatched to any gene: 10. The CDR3 is 15 residues long. In nucleotides, the CDR3 is TGTGCCTGGATCCGGCTAGCGGAGATGCAAGAGACCCAGTACCTC. Translation: CAWIRLAEMQETQYL.

The table lists this clonotype with many counts. This chain links TRBV5-1 with TRBJ1-2, with 7 bases identical to TRBD1. Germline CDR1 is SGHRS and CDR2 is YFSETQ. The ends lost 0 bases at V and 8 bases at J; junction bases unmatched: 10. The CDR3 length is 15 residues. In DNA form, the CDR3 reads TGCGCCAGCAGCTTGGCCGAGACAGGGCGGTGGGGCTACACCTTC. The encoded protein is CASSLAETGRWGYTF.

This clonotype has ten or more counts. The J gene is TRBJ1-3, the V gene TRBV10-3; 10 bases line up with TRBD1. With V trimmed by 11 bases and J by 4 bases, 14 bases remained unmatched. The CDR3 spans 16 residues. Germline loops: CDR1 ENHRY, CDR2 SYGVKD. This CDR3 reads CAVKPSGTGDGNTIYF. The CDR3 coding sequence is TGTGCCGTCAAGCCTTCCGGGACAGGGGACGGAAACACCATATATTTT.

This chain joins TRBV6-1 and TRBJ2-2, with D maybe TRBD1 (5 bases). Germline CDR1 is MNHNS and CDR2 is SASEGT. Trimming pared 7 bases from V and 2 bases from J, leaving 14 bases between. The CDR3 has 15 residues. In DNA, the CDR3 is TGTGCCAGCATGACCGTACAGGCTAACACCGGGGAGCTGTTTTTT. This sequence encodes CASMTVQANTGELFF.

This clonotype has a count of ten or more. This chain joins TRBV29-1 and TRBJ2-5; D is tentatively TRBD1 or TRBD2 (5 bases each). CDR3 size: 11 residues. The V end lost 7 bases, the J end lost 5 bases, and 11 bases lay between the germline ends. CDR1 SQVTM and CDR2 ANQGSEA come from the germline V gene. The CDR3 bases are TGCAGCGGGGGGACGTCCGAGACCCAGTACTTC. Translating it yields CSGGTSETQYF.

The V call is TRBV28, the J call TRBJ2-1, with 12 positions matching TRBD2. Per germline, CDR1 MDHEN and CDR2 SYDVKM. V gave up 4 bases and J gave up 9 bases; unmatched junction bases: 7. This CDR3 contains 15 residues. CDR3 coding DNA: TGTGCCAGCAGTTCACGACTAGCGGGAGTCAGTGAGCAGTTCTTC. It encodes CASSSRLAGVSEQFF.

The rearrangement links TRBV19 to TRBJ1-5; 8 bases match TRBD1. Germline-derived CDR1 and CDR2 are LNHDA and SQIVND (reference sequence). With 6 bases clipped from V and 3 bases from J, the junction kept 1 base outside the gene matches. This CDR3 has 13 residues. The CDR3: CASRDRDNQPQHF. The CDR3 DNA follows: TGTGCCAGTAGGGACAGGGACAATCAGCCCCAGCATTTT. Together with reference TRBV19 and TRBJ1-5, the CDR3 gives the full variable domain: DGGITQSPKYLFRKEGQNVTLSCEQNLNHDAMYWYRQDPGQGLRLIYYSQIVNDFQKGDIAEGYSVSREKKESFPLTVTSAQKNPTAFYLCASRDRDNQPQHFGDGTRLSIL.

Note on this clonotype: This may arise from a read error, as a much more abundant clone is one base away. This sequence joins TRBV6-1 and TRBJ2-7; D gene unclear. The germline V gene has CDR1 MNHNS and CDR2 SASEGT. This CDR3 region has 12 residues. Trimming pared 8 bases from V and 1 base from J, leaving 9 bases between. The CDR3 region has the DNA TGTGCCAGCGCTTCTAGATCCTACGAGCAGTACTTC. This sequence encodes CASASRSYEQYF.

This clonotype was found many times. The chain carries TRBV7-9 and TRBJ2-3, with 10 bases fitting TRBD2. The CDR3 loop spans 18 amino acids. V trimming: 4 bases; J trimming: 10 bases; junction bases outside the gene matches: 20. Germline CDR1 is SEHNR and CDR2 is FQNEAQ (reference sequence). CDR3 protein: CASSWFVRRTSGPVAQYF. The CDR3 coding sequence is TGTGCCAGCAGCTGGTTTGTTAGGCGGACTAGCGGCCCCGTTGCGCAGTATTTT.

Many counts were recorded for this clonotype. The chain has TRBV20-1 and TRBJ2-3; 7 bases are shared with TRBD2. This CDR3 comprises 17 residues. With V trimmed by 3 bases and J by 5 bases, 17 bases remained unmatched. Germline loops: CDR1 DFQATT, CDR2 SNEGSKA (reference sequence). The CDR3 nucleotides read TGCAGTGCTAGCCAACGTTTGGGGAGGGCCTATGTAGATACGCAGTATTTT. Translation gives CSASQRLGRAYVDTQYF.

This clonotype was seen just once. This may stem from a read error, because a much larger clone lies one nucleotide away. The chain is built from TRBV4-2 and TRBJ2-3; no definite D call. The CDR3 extends over 14 amino acids. The germline gives CDR1 LGHNA, CDR2 YNFKEQ. In DNA, the CDR3 is TGTGCCGGCAGCCAAGAGGAGTCTAGGACGGACCAGTATTTT. It is translated as CAGSQEESRTDQYF.